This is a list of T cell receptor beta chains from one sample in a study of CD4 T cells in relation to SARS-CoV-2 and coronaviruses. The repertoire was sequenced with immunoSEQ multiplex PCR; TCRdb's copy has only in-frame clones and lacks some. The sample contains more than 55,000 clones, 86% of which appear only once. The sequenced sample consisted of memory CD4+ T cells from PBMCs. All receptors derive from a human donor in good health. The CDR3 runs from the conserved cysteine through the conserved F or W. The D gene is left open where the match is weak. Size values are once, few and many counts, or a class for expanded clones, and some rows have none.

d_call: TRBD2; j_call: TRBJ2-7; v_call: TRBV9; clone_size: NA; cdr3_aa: CASSVLPMASGEGKQYF; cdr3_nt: TGTGCCAGCAGCGTACTCCCGATGGCTAGCGGGGAGGGCAAGCAGTACTTC
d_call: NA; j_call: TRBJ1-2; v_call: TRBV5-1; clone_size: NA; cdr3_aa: CASSLGQSTNYGYTF; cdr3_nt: TGCGCCAGCAGCTTGGGGCAGTCGACTAACTATGGCTACACCTTC
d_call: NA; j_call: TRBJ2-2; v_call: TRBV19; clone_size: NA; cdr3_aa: CASSMGPNTGELFF; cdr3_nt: TGTGCCAGTAGTATGGGTCCGAACACCGGGGAGCTGTTTTTT
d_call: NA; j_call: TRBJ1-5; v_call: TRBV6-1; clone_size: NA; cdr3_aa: CASSEWAPGGNQPQHF; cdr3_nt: TGTGCCAGCAGTGAATGGGCCCCTGGGGGCAATCAGCCCCAGCATTTT
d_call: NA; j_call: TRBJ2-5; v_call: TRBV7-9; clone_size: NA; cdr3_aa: CASSFGWETQYF; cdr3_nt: TGTGCCAGCAGCTTTGGTTGGGAGACCCAGTACTTC
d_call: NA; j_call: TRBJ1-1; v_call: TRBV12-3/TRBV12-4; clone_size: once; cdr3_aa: CASSFRENTEAFF; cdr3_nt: TGTGCCAGCAGTTTCAGGGAAAACACTGAAGCTTTCTTT
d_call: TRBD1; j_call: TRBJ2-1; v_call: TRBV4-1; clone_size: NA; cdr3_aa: CASSQGTGTAYNEQFF; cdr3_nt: TGCGCCAGCAGCCAAGGAACCGGGACAGCCTACAATGAGCAGTTCTTC
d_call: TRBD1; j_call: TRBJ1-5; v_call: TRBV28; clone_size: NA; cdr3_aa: CASSSTGQPKGQPQHF; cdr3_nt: TGTGCCAGCAGTTCGACGGGACAGCCTAAAGGGCAGCCCCAGCATTTT
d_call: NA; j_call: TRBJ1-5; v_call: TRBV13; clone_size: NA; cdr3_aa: CASSLGRRGSDYRQPQHF; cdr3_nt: TGTGCCAGCAGCTTAGGCCGGCGGGGATCGGATTATAGACAGCCCCAGCATTTT
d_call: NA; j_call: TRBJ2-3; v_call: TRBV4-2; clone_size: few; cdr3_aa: CASSYRDAEADTQYF; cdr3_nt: TGTGCCAGCAGCTACCGGGACGCCGAGGCTGATACGCAGTATTTT
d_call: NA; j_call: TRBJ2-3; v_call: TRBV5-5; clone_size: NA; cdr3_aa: CASSLGHTDTQYF; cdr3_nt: TGTGCCAGCAGCCTGGGCCACACAGATACGCAGTATTTT
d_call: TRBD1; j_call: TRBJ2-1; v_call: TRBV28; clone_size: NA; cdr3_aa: CASSGPQGQGAYNEQFF; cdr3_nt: TGTGCCAGCAGTGGGCCGCAGGGACAGGGGGCCTACAATGAGCAGTTCTTC
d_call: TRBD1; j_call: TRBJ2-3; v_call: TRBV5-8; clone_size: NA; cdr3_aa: CASSFGQGPGTDTQYF; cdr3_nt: TGTGCCAGCAGCTTTGGACAGGGGCCCGGCACAGATACGCAGTATTTT
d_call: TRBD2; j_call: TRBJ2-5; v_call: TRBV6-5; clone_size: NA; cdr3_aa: CASSRTSGSVETQYF; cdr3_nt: TGTGCCAGCTCCCGGACTAGCGGGAGTGTAGAGACCCAGTACTTC
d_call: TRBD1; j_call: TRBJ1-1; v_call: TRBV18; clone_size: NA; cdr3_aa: CASSPRPRQGMNTEAFF; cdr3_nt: TGTGCCAGCTCACCCCGCCCCCGACAGGGTATGAACACTGAAGCTTTCTTT
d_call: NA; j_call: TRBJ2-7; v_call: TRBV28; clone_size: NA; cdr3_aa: CASSRLGSWPEATSYEQYF; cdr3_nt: TGTGCCAGCAGTCGATTGGGTTCTTGGCCAGAAGCCACCTCCTACGAGCAGTACTTC
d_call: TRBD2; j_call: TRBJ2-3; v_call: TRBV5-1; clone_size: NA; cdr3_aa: CASSLTSGRSDTQYF; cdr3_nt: TGCGCCAGCAGCTTGACTAGCGGGAGATCAGATACGCAGTATTTT
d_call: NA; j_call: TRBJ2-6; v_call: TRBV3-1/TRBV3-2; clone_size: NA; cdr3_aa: CASSQKRDSGANVLTF; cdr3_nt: TGTGCCAGCAGCCAAAAAAGAGACTCTGGGGCCAACGTCCTGACTTTC
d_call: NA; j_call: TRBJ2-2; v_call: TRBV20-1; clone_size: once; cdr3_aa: CSASLATHTGELFF; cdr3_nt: TGCAGTGCTAGTCTAGCGACCCACACCGGGGAGCTGTTTTTT
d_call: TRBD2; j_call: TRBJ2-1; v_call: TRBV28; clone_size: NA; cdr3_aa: CASSFSGAGRSYNEQFF; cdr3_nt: TGTGCCAGCAGTTTCAGCGGGGCGGGCCGCTCCTACAATGAGCAGTTCTTC
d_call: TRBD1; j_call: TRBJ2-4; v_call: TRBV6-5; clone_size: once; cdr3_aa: CATRTGGAVDIQYF; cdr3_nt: TGTGCCACCCGTACAGGGGGCGCCGTGGACATTCAGTACTTC
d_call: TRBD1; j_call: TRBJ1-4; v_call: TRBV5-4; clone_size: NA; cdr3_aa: CASSLHRDRGKGNEKLFF; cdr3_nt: TGTGCCAGCAGCTTGCACCGGGACAGGGGAAAGGGTAATGAAAAACTGTTTTTT
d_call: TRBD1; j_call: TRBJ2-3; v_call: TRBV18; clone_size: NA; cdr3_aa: CASSPNRQGRSTDTQYF; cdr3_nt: TGTGCCAGCTCACCTAACCGACAGGGCCGTAGCACAGATACGCAGTATTTT
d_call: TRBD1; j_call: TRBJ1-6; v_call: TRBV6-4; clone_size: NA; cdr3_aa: CASSDDRDNSPLHF; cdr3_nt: TGTGCCAGCAGTGACGACAGGGATAATTCACCCCTCCACTTT
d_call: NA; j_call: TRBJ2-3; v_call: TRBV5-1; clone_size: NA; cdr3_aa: CASSERGDTQYF; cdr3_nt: TGCGCCAGCAGCGAACGGGGGGATACGCAGTATTTT
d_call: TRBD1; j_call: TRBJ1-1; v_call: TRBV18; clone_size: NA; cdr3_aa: CASSPNRGDTEAFF; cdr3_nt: TGTGCCAGCTCACCTAACAGGGGGGACACTGAAGCTTTCTTT
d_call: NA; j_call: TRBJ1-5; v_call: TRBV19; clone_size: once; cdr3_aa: CASSIVGGSNQPQHF; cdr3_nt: TGTGCCAGTAGTATAGTTGGGGGTTCCAATCAGCCCCAGCATTTT
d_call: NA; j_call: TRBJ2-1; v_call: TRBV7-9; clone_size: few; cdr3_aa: CASLLGFEQFF; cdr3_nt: TGTGCCAGCCTTTTGGGGTTTGAGCAGTTCTTC
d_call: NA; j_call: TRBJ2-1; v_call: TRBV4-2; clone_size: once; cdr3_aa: CASSQVKTGFNEQFF; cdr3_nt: TGTGCCAGCAGCCAAGTCAAGACAGGTTTCAATGAGCAGTTCTTC
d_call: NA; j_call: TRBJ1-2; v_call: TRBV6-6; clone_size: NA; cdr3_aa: CASTKDALVDGYTF; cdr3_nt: TGTGCCAGCACCAAGGACGCTTTAGTTGATGGCTACACCTTC
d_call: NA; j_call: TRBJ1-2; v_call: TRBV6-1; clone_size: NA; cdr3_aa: CASSDSAQRGYTF; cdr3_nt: TGTGCCAGCAGTGATAGTGCTCAGAGAGGCTACACCTTC
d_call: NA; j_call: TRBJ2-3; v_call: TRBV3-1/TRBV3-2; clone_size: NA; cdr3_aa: CASSLRGGQTTDTQYF; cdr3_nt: TGTGCCAGCAGCCTGAGGGGGGGCCAAACCACAGATACGCAGTATTTT
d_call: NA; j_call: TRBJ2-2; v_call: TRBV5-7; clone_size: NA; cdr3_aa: CASSCTVGELFF; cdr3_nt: TGTGCCAGCAGCTGTACGGTCGGGGAGCTGTTTTTT
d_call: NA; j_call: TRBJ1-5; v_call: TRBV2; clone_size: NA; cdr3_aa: CASSPVVPRQPQHF; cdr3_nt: TGTGCCAGCAGTCCGGTCGTTCCGCGACAGCCCCAGCATTTT
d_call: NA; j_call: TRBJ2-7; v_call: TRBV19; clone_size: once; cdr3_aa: CASSADGSSYEQYF; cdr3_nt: TGTGCCAGTAGTGCCGACGGAAGCTCCTACGAGCAGTACTTC
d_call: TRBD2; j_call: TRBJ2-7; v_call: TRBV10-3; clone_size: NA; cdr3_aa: CAISRQREANEQYF; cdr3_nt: TGTGCCATCAGTCGCCAGCGGGAGGCGAACGAGCAGTACTTC
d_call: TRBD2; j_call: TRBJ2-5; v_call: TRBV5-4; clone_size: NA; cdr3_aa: CASSLRSGRAETQYF; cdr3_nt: TGTGCCAGCAGCTTGCGAAGCGGGAGGGCGGAGACCCAGTACTTC
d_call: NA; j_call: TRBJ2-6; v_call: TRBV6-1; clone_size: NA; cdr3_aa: CASSEIGSGANVLTF; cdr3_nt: TGTGCCAGCAGTGAAATTGGCTCTGGGGCCAACGTCCTGACTTTC
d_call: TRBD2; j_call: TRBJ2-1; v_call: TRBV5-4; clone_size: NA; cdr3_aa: CASRPDSGANEQFF; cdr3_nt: TGTGCCAGCAGGCCCGATAGCGGGGCCAATGAGCAGTTCTTC
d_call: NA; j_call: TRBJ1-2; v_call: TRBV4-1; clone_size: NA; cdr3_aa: CASSQDPGESYGYTF; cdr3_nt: TGCGCCAGCAGCCAAGATCCCGGGGAGTCCTATGGCTACACCTTC
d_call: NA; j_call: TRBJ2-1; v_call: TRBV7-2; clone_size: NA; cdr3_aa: CASRWGGMYNEQFF; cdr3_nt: TGTGCCAGCAGGTGGGGCGGGATGTACAATGAGCAGTTCTTC
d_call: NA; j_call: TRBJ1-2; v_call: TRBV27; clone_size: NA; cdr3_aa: CASSLQRGQGPNYGYTF; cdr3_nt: TGTGCCAGCAGTTTACAACGAGGCCAGGGACCTAACTATGGCTACACCTTC
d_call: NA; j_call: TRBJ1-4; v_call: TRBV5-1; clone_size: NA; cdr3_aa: CASKLGPTNEKLFF; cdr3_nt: TGCGCCAGCAAGCTGGGACCGACGAATGAAAAACTGTTTTTT
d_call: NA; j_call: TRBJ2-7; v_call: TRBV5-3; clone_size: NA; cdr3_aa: CARSFRVRISYEQYF; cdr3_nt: TGTGCCAGAAGCTTCAGGGTTAGAATCTCCTACGAGCAGTACTTC
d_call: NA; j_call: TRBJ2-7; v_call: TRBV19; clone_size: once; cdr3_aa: CASSIGSYEQYF; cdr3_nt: TGTGCCAGTAGTATCGGCAGCTACGAGCAGTACTTC
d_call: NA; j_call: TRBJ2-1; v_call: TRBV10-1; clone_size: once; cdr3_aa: CASSEQGYEQFF; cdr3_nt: TGCGCCAGCAGTGAGCAGGGCTATGAGCAGTTCTTC
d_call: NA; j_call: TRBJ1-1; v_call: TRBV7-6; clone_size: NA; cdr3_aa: CASSLSQVATEAFF; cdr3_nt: TGTGCCAGCAGCTTGAGCCAGGTTGCGACTGAAGCTTTCTTT
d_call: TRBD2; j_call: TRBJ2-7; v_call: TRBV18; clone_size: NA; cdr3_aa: CASSTGGGSYEQYF; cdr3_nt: TGTGCCAGCTCGACCGGGGGGGGGTCCTACGAGCAGTACTTC